Sequencing of this T cell receptor (beta chain) was carried out in a study of OX40 agonist ivuxolimab in advanced cancers. Study at large: Ivuxolimab doses were 0.01, 0.1, 0.3, 1.5, 3 or 10 mg/kg every 2 weeks.

Trimming cost V 6 bases and J 1 base, with 4 bases left between them. The CDR3 covers 11 residues. CDR1 and CDR2 (germline): SGHRS, YFSETQ. Samples were taken at baseline and on day 1 of cycles 4 and 7. For this clone: The target antigen is unknown.

Study-wide results and caveats: At 0.1 to 3.0 mg/kg and by week 6, clonal expansion occurred in CD4+ and CD8+ blood T cells.

Sequencing was performed with immunoSEQ multiplex PCR; in TCRdb, only in-frame clones are kept and a portion is missing. This repertoire shows roughly 65,000 clones, 88% found once; its top ten account for approximately 0.86%. The clonotype comes from an adult with an advanced solid tumor such as melanoma, head and neck, liver or kidney cancer. The chain couples TRBV5-1 to TRBJ1-1, with D uncertain. The source was CD4+ or CD8+ T cells sorted from blood, collected in a trial of the OX40 agonist ivuxolimab. The CDR3 is CASTKNTEAFF. The CDR3, as DNA: TGCGCCAGCACCAAGAACACTGAAGCTTTCTTT. Full variable domain (missing parts from reference TRBV5-1 and TRBJ1-1): KAGVTQTPRYLIKTRGQQVTLSCSPISGHRSVSWYQQTPGQGLQFLFEYFSETQRNKGNFPGRFSGRQFSNSRSEMNVSTLELGDSALYLCASTKNTEAFFGQGTRLTVV.